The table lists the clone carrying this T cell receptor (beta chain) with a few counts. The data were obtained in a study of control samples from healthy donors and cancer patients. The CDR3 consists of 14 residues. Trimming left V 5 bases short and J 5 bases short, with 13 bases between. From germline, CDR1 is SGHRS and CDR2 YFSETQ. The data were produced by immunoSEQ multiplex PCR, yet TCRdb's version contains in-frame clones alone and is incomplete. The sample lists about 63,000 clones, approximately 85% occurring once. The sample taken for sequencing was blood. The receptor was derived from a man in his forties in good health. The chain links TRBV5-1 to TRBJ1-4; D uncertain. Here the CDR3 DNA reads TGCGCCAGCAGTTCTGGACGGGGAAATGAAAAACTGTTTTTT. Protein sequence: CASSSGRGNEKLFF.